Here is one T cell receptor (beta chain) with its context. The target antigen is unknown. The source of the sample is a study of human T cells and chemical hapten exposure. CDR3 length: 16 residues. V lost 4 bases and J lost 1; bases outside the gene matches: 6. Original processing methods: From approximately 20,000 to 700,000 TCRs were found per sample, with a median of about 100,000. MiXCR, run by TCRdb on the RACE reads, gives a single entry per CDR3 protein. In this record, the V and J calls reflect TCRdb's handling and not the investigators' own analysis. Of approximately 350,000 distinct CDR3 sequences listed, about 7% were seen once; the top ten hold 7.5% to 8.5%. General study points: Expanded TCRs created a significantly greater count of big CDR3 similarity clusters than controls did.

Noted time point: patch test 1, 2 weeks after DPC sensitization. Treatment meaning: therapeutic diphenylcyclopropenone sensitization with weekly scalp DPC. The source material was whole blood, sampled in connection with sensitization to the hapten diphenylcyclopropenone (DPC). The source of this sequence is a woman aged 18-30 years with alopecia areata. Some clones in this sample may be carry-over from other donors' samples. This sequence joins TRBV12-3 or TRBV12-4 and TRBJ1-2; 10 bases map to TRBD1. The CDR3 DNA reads TGTGCCAGCAGTTCGAATGACAGGGGGCTTAACTATGGCTACACCTTC. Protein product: CASSSNDRGLNYGYTF.